The 27 T cell receptor beta chains below come from one sample, sequenced in a study of blood T cell repertoires in COVID-19. Profiling relied on immunoSEQ multiplex PCR, and the TCRdb table lists in-frame clones only, not all of them. Of 150,000 to 200,000 clones in the sample, 82% were seen once. Specimen: peripheral blood. The origin of the receptors is a woman aged 55-70 years with COVID-19, enrolled during active disease.

The chain recombines TRBV2 with TRBJ1-6; TRBD1 aligns across 9 bases. CDR3 length: 14 amino acids. The germline CDR1 and CDR2 sequences are SNHLY and FYNNEI. V shed 8 bases, J shed 9 bases, and the junction held 8 bases outside the gene matches. The CDR3 DNA reads TGTGCCAGCTTCGGACAGGGGTTTTTTTCACCCCTCCACTTT. It encodes CASFGQGFFSPLHF. The full variable domain, rest sourced from reference TRBV2 and TRBJ1-6, is EPEVTQTPSHQVTQMGQEVILRCVPISNHLYFYWYRQILGQKVEFLVSFYNNEISEKSEIFDDQFSVERPDGSNFTLKIRSTKLEDSAMYFCASFGQGFFSPLHFGNGTRLTVT.

The chain uses TRBV19 and TRBJ2-3; 7 bases match TRBD2. With 6 bases clipped from V and 2 bases from J, the junction kept 11 bases outside the gene matches. Germline loops: CDR1 LNHDA, CDR2 SQIVND (reference sequence). The CDR3 totals 16 residues. The CDR3 spells CASSIRPGTTTDTQYF. The DNA for the CDR3 is TGTGCCAGTAGCATCCGTCCGGGGACTACCACAGATACGCAGTATTTT.

The chain has TRBV28 and TRBJ1-4; 9 nucleotides agree with TRBD1. Germline V gene lookup returns CDR1 MDHEN and CDR2 SYDVKM. The CDR3 is 15 residues long. V lost 6 bases to trimming and J lost 6 bases; unmatched junction nucleotides: 8. For the CDR3, the DNA is TGTGCCAGCAGCCGCGACAGGGGGAGTCATGAAAAACTGTTTTTT. This gives the protein CASSRDRGSHEKLFF.

The DNA for the CDR3 is TGTGCCAGCAGCCCCCGGGACAGACTTAACACCGGGGAGCTGTTTTTT. Translated, it gives CASSPRDRLNTGELFF. The rearrangement uses TRBV13 and TRBJ2-2, with 7 positions matching TRBD1. The CDR3 totals 16 residues. Germline CDR1 PRHDT, CDR2 FYEKMQ (reference sequence). With 5 bases clipped from V and 2 bases from J, the junction kept 8 bases outside the gene matches.

The DNA for the CDR3 is TGTGCCAGCAGCCCAAGCGGGGGGAACACCGGGGAGCTGTTTTTT. It translates to CASSPSGGNTGELFF. The chain has TRBV7-3 and TRBJ2-2; TRBD2 agrees at 8 bases. The CDR3 is 15 residues long. Trimming took 5 bases from V and 1 from J; bases not matched to a gene: 3. Germline V lookup: CDR1 SGHTA, CDR2 FQGTGA. Together with reference TRBV7-3 and TRBJ2-2, the CDR3 gives the full variable domain: GAGVSQTPSNKVTEKGKYVELRCDPISGHTALYWYRQSLGQGPEFLIYFQGTGAADDSGLPNDRFFAVRPEGSVSTLKIQRTERGDSAVYLCASSPSGGNTGELFFGEGSRLTVL.

The chain is built from TRBV5-4 and TRBJ1-1, with no clear D. Germline V gene sequence: CDR1 SGHNT, CDR2 YYREEE (reference sequence). Trimming cost V 0 bases and J 8 bases, with 14 bases left between them. The CDR3 has 14 residues. CDR3 amino acids: CASSLVASPLEAFF. CDR3 bases: TGTGCCAGCAGCTTGGTTGCGTCACCCCTGGAAGCTTTCTTT.

V and J are TRBV29-1 and TRBJ1-2, with D unclear. Trimming took 4 bases from V and 0 from J, leaving 15 bases between them. CDR1 SQVTM and CDR2 ANQGSEA come from the germline V gene. The CDR3 covers 15 residues. The CDR3 DNA is TGCAGCGTTGTAAATCGGCAGCGAGCTAACTATGGCTACACCTTC. Translated, it gives CSVVNRQRANYGYTF.

CDR3: CASSESGRVSEKLFF. The CDR3 DNA reads TGTGCCAGCAGTGAATCCGGCAGGGTTAGTGAAAAACTGTTTTTT. The gene calls are TRBV25-1 and TRBJ1-4, with D possibly being TRBD1 (5 bases). The CDR3 spans 15 residues. V dropped 1 base and J dropped 7 bases, with 13 bases sitting between them. Germline assignment: CDR1 MGHDK and CDR2 SYGVNS.

Note on this clone: One junction end does not reproduce the germline sequence, and a read error may be involved. This chain joins TRBV7-2 and TRBJ1-5; D unclear. Looked up from germline, CDR1 is SGHTA and CDR2 is FQGNSA. CDR3 length: 14 amino acids. CDR3 nucleotide sequence: TGTGCCAGCAGCGCCGGAGGGTTCTATCAGTCCCAGCATTTT. Encoded protein: CASSAGGFYQSQHF. Filled out from reference TRBV7-2 and TRBJ1-5, the complete variable domain reads GAGVSQSPSNKVTEKGKDVELRCDPISGHTALYWYRQSLGQGLEFLIYFQGNSAPDKSGLPSDRFSAERTGGSVSTLTIQRTQQEDSAVYLCASSAGGFYQSQHFGDGTRLSIL.

The rearrangement links TRBV19 to TRBJ1-2, with D unresolved. The CDR3 extends over 17 amino acids. Germline values: CDR1 LNHDA, CDR2 SQIVND (reference sequence). Deletions cut 3 bases from V and 0 bases from J, with 17 bases between. The DNA of the CDR3 is TGTGCCAGTAGTATTTCCGTAACTACCGTCTCTAACTATGGCTACACCTTC. Translation: CASSISVTTVSNYGYTF.

This clone was found many times. This chain uses TRBV7-9 with TRBJ1-1; TRBD1 matches 9 bases. CDR1 is SEHNR, CDR2 FQNEAQ, per germline (reference sequence). V dropped 5 bases and J dropped 1; count of bases not matched to a gene: 2. This CDR3 region has 14 residues. CDR3 sequence (DNA): TGTGCCAGCAGCCCGGGACAGGGGAACACTGAAGCTTTCTTT. Its protein product is CASSPGQGNTEAFF. Combining the CDR3 with reference TRBV7-9 and TRBJ1-1 gives the whole variable domain DTGVSQNPRHKITKRGQNVTFRCDPISEHNRLYWYRQTLGQGPEFLTYFQNEAQLEKSRLLSDRFSAERPKGSFSTLEIQRTEQGDSAMYLCASSPGQGNTEAFFGQGTRLTVV.

Turning to this clone: One end of the junction does not line up with germline, which may come from a read error. The genes are TRBV18 and TRBJ1-3; 7 bases agree with TRBD1. The CDR3 loop spans 17 amino acids. Germline V lookup: CDR1 KGHSH, CDR2 LQKENI. The CDR3 here is CASSPPGQPFPGNTIYF. Here the CDR3 DNA reads TGTGCCAGCTCCCCACCGGGACAGCCGTTTCCTGGAAACACCATATATTTT.

This clone was recorded only once. The chain joins TRBV6-4 to TRBJ1-2; D is unresolved. The germline V gene encodes CDR1 MRHNA and CDR2 SNTAGT. The germline V and J ends were trimmed by 10 bases and 5 bases, with 8 bases remaining between them. The CDR3 consists of 10 residues. In DNA form, the CDR3 reads TGTGCCATCCCCTTTTATGGCTACACCTTC. The encoded protein is CAIPFYGYTF.

The chain carries TRBV14 and TRBJ2-1; TRBD1 might be the D (5 bases). Trimming left V 6 bases short and J 3 bases short, with 18 bases between. The CDR3 loop spans 16 amino acids. The germline V gene encodes CDR1 SGHDN and CDR2 FVKESK. CDR3 loop: CASSLWTRAGYNEQFF. The CDR3 DNA sequence: TGTGCCAGCAGTCTATGGACCAGGGCCGGCTACAATGAGCAGTTCTTC.

V usage is TRBV15 and J usage is TRBJ1-6, with 8 nucleotides matching TRBD1. After removal of 5 bases from V and 10 bases from J, the junction contained 4 bases not matched to a gene. This CDR3 comprises 13 residues. Germline V gene lookup returns CDR1 LNHNV and CDR2 YYDKDF (reference sequence). The CDR3 reads CATSSRTGSPLHF. The CDR3 DNA reads as TGTGCCACCAGCTCTCGGACAGGGTCACCCCTCCACTTT.

This clone has a handful of counts. This chain joins TRBV11-2 and TRBJ1-5, with TRBD1 identical over 11 bases. The CDR3 is 18 amino acids. Germline values: CDR1 SGHAT, CDR2 FQNNGV. V lost 2 bases, J lost 4 bases, and 10 bases stayed unmatched. The DNA of the CDR3 is TGTGCCAGCAGCTTAATGCCACTCGGGACAGGGGGGAATCAGCCCCAGCATTTT. It codes for CASSLMPLGTGGNQPQHF.

The rearrangement uses TRBV28 and TRBJ2-1; D not resolved. This CDR3 comprises 14 residues. Trimming shortened V by 7 bases and J by 7 bases, and 17 bases separated the two germline ends. From germline, CDR1 is MDHEN and CDR2 SYDVKM. The CDR3 reads CASTPALAQNEQFF. The DNA for the CDR3 is TGTGCCAGCACCCCTGCTTTGGCCCAAAATGAGCAGTTCTTC.

This clone came up once. The gene calls are TRBV18 and TRBJ1-5, with D possibly matching TRBD1 (5 bases). Germline CDR1 KGHSH, CDR2 LQKENI. This CDR3 contains 13 residues. V gave up 2 bases and J gave up 15 bases, with 17 bases separating them. CDR3 in amino acids: CASSPSARRGAHF. The DNA of the CDR3 is TGTGCCAGCTCACCAAGCGCACGGAGGGGCGCGCATTTT.

V is TRBV28 and J is TRBJ2-3, with 7 bases aligning to TRBD2. The ends lost 5 bases at V and 2 bases at J; junction bases unmatched: 4. Germline CDR1 reads MDHEN; CDR2 reads SYDVKM. This CDR3 contains 14 residues. In DNA, the CDR3 is TGTGCCAGCAGTGGGGGGACTAACACAGATACGCAGTATTTT. As protein: CASSGGTNTDTQYF. Drawing the rest from reference TRBV28 and TRBJ2-3, the complete variable domain is DVKVTQSSRYLVKRTGEKVFLECVQDMDHENMFWYRQDPGLGLRLIYFSYDVKMKEKGDIPEGYSVSREKKERFSLILESASTNQTSMYLCASSGGTNTDTQYFGPGTRLTVL.

The chain joins TRBV6-4 to TRBJ2-1; 10 bases match TRBD1. Germline loops: CDR1 MRHNA, CDR2 SNTAGT. The CDR3 runs 15 residues. V gave up 6 bases and J gave up 5 bases; unmatched junction bases: 7. For the CDR3, the DNA is TGTGCCAGCAGACGAGACAGGGGGCTCAACAATGAGCAGTTCTTC. It encodes CASRRDRGLNNEQFF.

The count of this clone is one. The chain is built from TRBV6-2 or TRBV6-3 and TRBJ1-1; unclear D gene. V was cut by 0 bases and J by 1 base, with 9 bases left in between. Germline values: CDR1 MNHEY, CDR2 SVGEGT. The CDR3 contains 15 residues. For the CDR3, the DNA is TGTGCCAGCAGTTACTCGAAATTTAGGAACACTGAAGCTTTCTTT. The encoded protein is CASSYSKFRNTEAFF.

The chain combines TRBV5-1 with TRBJ2-2, with D perhaps matching TRBD1 (6 bases). The ends were cut back, 7 bases at V and 0 bases at J, with 13 bases in the middle. This CDR3 is built from 15 residues. Germline V CDR1 and CDR2: SGHRS, YFSETQ. CDR3 amino acids: CASRPTGSNTGELFF. CDR3 nucleotides: TGCGCCAGCCGACCTACAGGGTCGAACACCGGGGAGCTGTTTTTT.

The V and J genes are TRBV14 and TRBJ2-7; 8 nucleotides agree with TRBD1. CDR1 is SGHDN, CDR2 FVKESK, per germline. With V trimmed by 5 bases and J by 0 bases, 21 bases remained unmatched. This CDR3 comprises 20 residues. CDR3 in DNA: TGTGCCAGCAGCTTCAAACTTCCTTCGGGACAGGAATTCCCCTCCTACGAGCAGTACGTC. This encodes CASSFKLPSGQEFPSYEQYV.

This chain connects TRBV6-2 or TRBV6-3 to TRBJ2-1; D possibly corresponds to TRBD2 (6 bases). V lost 6 bases, J lost 2 bases, and 14 bases lay in between. The germline V gene encodes CDR1 MNHEY and CDR2 SVGEGT. The CDR3 has 15 amino acids. The CDR3: CASSQAGPTYNEQFF. The CDR3 DNA sequence: TGTGCCAGCAGCCAAGCGGGTCCCACCTACAATGAGCAGTTCTTC.

This chain links TRBV7-9 with TRBJ2-5; 7 bases line up with TRBD2. Germline V gives CDR1 SEHNR, CDR2 FQNEAQ (reference sequence). V trimming: 3 bases; J trimming: 2 bases; junction bases outside the gene matches: 9. This CDR3 is built from 16 residues. CDR3 loop: CASSFRRTAGQETQYF. The CDR3 DNA reads TGTGCCAGCAGCTTCCGCCGTACAGCGGGGCAAGAGACCCAGTACTTC.

The gene calls are TRBV23-1 and TRBJ1-5, with D possibly TRBD1 on 6 matching bases. TRBV23-1 is an open reading frame, and its role is uncertain. The ends were cut back, 3 bases at V and 0 bases at J, with 21 bases in the middle. This CDR3 comprises 19 residues. The CDR3 loop reads CASSQYGYLSRGSNQPQHF. CDR3 bases: TGCGCCAGCAGTCAGTACGGGTACCTCTCCAGGGGTAGCAATCAGCCCCAGCATTTT.

This chain connects TRBV18 to TRBJ2-3; D perhaps matches TRBD2 (5 bases). Looked up from germline, CDR1 is KGHSH and CDR2 is LQKENI. Trimming removed 1 base at V and 0 bases at J, with 5 bases between. CDR3 length: 14 amino acids. Here the CDR3 DNA reads TGTGCCAGCTCACCACTAGCGAGCACAGATACGCAGTATTTT. It yields the protein CASSPLASTDTQYF.